This T cell receptor beta chain was sequenced during a study of neoadjuvant anti-PD-1 for oral cavity cancer (dated by TCRdb to 2020 to 2023). With respect to the entire study: Patients mostly received three to four biweekly doses of nivolumab at 3 mg/kg before curative-intent surgical resection. The parent correlative cohort included about a dozen patients, with an approximately 33% response rate. Patients without progression received a fourth nivolumab dose around day 43 and underwent definitive surgical resection on days 50-56. Under RECIST 1.1, a patient counted as a responder if showing complete response, partial response or stable disease, and as a non-responder if showing progression.

The sample's time point label is to be understood as: after neoadjuvant nivolumab, at surgical resection. None of the patients had received prior systemic or radiation treatment, and all were newly diagnosed with stage II-IVA oral cavity squamous cell carcinoma. Everyone in the cohort had locally advanced, HPV-negative oral cavity squamous cell carcinoma. Peripheral blood mononuclear cells were analyzed directly, without maintenance or expansion in culture. The samples were obtained from a longitudinal correlative study of a single-arm phase II trial testing neoadjuvant nivolumab in oral cavity squamous cell carcinoma. Subject-matched pre- and post-treatment PBMCs and tumors from three responders and three non-responders underwent genomic DNA-based TCRbeta sequencing. Peripheral blood mononuclear cells were collected once before nivolumab treatment and again after treatment, at the time of surgery. The Maxwell RSC DNA from Cells kit was used to extract genomic DNA from PBMCs.

The cysteine opens and the phenylalanine closes a CDR3 of 17 amino acids. Only the CDR3 DNA is retained, 51 bases long and in frame from the first base. Unmatched junction bases come to 9, with V trimmed by 3 bases and J by 4 bases. CDR1 MNHEY and CDR2 SMNVEV were looked up in the germline V gene (reference sequence). PBMC libraries used mostly approximately 480 ng of input genomic DNA for deep sequencing, with six replicates per sample. Following the manufacturer's instructions, the team built TCRbeta libraries using the immunoSEQ hsTCRbeta kit. The completed libraries were mixed into a single pool at 3 nM, then sequenced with an Illumina NovaSeq 6000 S4 flow cell. In the authors' own workflow: Raw data preprocessing and quality control were performed with the immunoSEQ Analyzer. The analysis was limited to productive rearrangements, and each clonotype was defined by a unique CDR3 amino acid sequence. Repertoire clonality was estimated as the Gini-Simpson index, which was computed with the R package tcR. Student's t test was used to compare Gini indices, and Pearson correlation was used to assess associations with tumor size change. Sourced from immuneACCESS, this table was stored by TCRdb with only in-frame sequences that have V and J called. A share of the clones is absent; for the studies checked, an unresolved V gene accounts for under half, and the remainder has no known explanation. V, J and clone size derive from that table, while D and trimming were established from the DNA sequence. Here the sample has about 68,000 clones; around 83% occur a single time. The top ten clones comprise around 3.7% of the sample.

A note on this clone: Its specific antigen is unknown. Base qualities were left out, and no much larger clone turns up one base away.

The paper as a whole reports these results and caveats: Within PBMCs, T cell clonality (Gini index) was significantly higher in non-responders than responders after neoadjuvant nivolumab. Only a few patients per response group were included in the TCR analyses, and larger cohorts for validation were called for by the authors. A higher pretreatment blood Treg/Th17 ratio correlated with both higher pretreatment blood TCRbeta clonality and lower post-treatment tumor TCRbeta clonality.

The chain employs TRBV27 and TRBJ2-2, and 9 bases in between align with TRBD2. Here the sequenced sample was PBMCs, taken after nivolumab (anti-PD-1) treatment. This receptor was identified in a person aged 40 to 85 with oral cavity squamous cell carcinoma. Here is the DNA: TGTGCCAGCAGTTTGTGGGGAGTAGCGGGAGCCACCGGGGAGCTGTTTTTT. It codes for CASSLWGVAGATGELFF.